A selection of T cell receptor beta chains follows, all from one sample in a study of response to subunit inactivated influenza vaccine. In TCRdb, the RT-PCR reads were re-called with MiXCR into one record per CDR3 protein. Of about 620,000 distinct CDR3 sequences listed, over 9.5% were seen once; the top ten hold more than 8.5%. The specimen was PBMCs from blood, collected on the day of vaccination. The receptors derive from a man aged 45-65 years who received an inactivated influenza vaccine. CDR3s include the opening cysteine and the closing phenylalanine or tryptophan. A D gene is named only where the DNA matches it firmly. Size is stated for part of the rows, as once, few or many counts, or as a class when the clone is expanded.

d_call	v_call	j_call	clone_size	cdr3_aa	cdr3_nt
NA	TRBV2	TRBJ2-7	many	CASSVGSYYEQYF	TGTGCCAGCAGTGTGGGTTCCTACTACGAGCAGTACTTC
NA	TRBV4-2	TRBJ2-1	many	CASSPDSNNEQFF	TGTGCCAGCAGCCCGGACAGTAACAATGAGCAGTTCTTC
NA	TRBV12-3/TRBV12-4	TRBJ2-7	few	CASSFSGTDLRYEQYF	TGTGCCAGCAGTTTTAGCGGGACAGATCTTCGCTACGAGCAGTACTTC
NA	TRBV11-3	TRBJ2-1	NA	CASSAGHLSYNEQFF	TGTGCCAGCAGCGCCGGACACCTCTCCTACAATGAGCAGTTCTTC
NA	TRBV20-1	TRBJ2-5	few	CSARLQQETQYF	TGCAGTGCTAGGTTACAGCAAGAGACCCAGTACTTC
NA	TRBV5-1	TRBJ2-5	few	CASSLGSVVAPTETQYF	TGCGCCAGCAGCTTGGGGTCCGTAGTTGCCCCCACGGAGACCCAGTACTTC
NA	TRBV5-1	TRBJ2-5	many	CASSLANGASETQYF	TGCGCCAGCAGCTTGGCCAATGGGGCTTCGGAGACCCAGTACTTC
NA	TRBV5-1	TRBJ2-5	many	CASSFGGSVRETQYF	TGCGCCAGCAGCTTCGGCGGTTCGGTTAGGGAGACCCAGTACTTC
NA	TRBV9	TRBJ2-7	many	CASSVGSNGEQYF	TGTGCCAGCAGCGTAGGGAGCAACGGCGAGCAGTACTTC
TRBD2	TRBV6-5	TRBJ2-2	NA	CASSWGSGRAGELFF	TGTGCCAGCAGTTGGGGTAGCGGGAGGGCCGGGGAGCTGTTTTTT
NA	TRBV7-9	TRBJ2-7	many	CASGPSTYEQYF	TGTGCCAGCGGCCCTAGCACCTACGAGCAGTACTTC
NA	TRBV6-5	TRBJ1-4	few	CASSYDREGEKLFF	TGTGCCAGCAGTTACGACAGAGAGGGTGAAAAACTGTTTTTT
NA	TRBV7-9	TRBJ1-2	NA	CASSRITGTGYGYTF	TGTGCCAGCAGCCGTATTACAGGGACGGGCTATGGCTACACCTTC
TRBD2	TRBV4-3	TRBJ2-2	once	CASSQERLAGSGELVF	TGCGCCAGCAGCCAAGAAAGACTAGCGGGGTCCGGGGAGCTGGTTTTT
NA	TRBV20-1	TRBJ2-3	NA	CSAPSGLLPTDTQYF	TGCAGTGCCCCCTCCGGACTCCTGCCCACAGATACGCAGTATTTT
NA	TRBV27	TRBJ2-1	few	CASNSARRLEAYNEQFF	TGTGCCAGCAATTCCGCCCGACGACTAGAAGCCTACAATGAGCAGTTCTTC
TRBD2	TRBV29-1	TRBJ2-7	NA	CSVHTSGNEQYF	TGCAGCGTTCATACTAGCGGTAACGAGCAGTACTTC
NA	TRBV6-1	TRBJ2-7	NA	CASRENSYSYEQYF	TGTGCCAGCAGGGAAAACAGCTACTCCTACGAGCAGTACTTC
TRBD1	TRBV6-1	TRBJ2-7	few	CASKKGQGVYEQYF	TGTGCCAGTAAAAAGGGACAGGGTGTTTACGAGCAGTACTTC
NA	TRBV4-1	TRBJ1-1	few	CASSQDVGEAFF	TGCGCCAGCAGCCAAGATGTTGGTGAAGCTTTCTTT
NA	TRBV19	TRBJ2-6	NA	CASSVDFSGANVLTF	TGTGCCAGTAGTGTAGATTTCTCTGGGGCCAACGTCCTGACTTTC
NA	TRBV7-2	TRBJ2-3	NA	CASSQKWADTQYF	TGTGCCAGCAGCCAAAAGTGGGCAGATACGCAGTATTTT
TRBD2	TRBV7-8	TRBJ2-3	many	CASSFSFTSGRKDTQYF	TGTGCCAGCAGCTTTTCTTTTACTAGCGGGAGAAAAGATACGCAGTATTTT
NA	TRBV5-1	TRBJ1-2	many	CASSLDSAVGYGYTF	TGCGCCAGCAGCTTGGATAGTGCCGTGGGGTATGGCTACACCTTC
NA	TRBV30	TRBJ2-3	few	CARGGQSTDTQYF	TGTGCCCGAGGGGGGCAGAGCACAGATACGCAGTATTTT
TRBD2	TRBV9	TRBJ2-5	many	CASSVSGGYQETQYF	TGTGCCAGCAGCGTGAGCGGGGGGTACCAAGAGACCCAGTACTTC
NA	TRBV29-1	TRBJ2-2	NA	CSVEWRVGGELFF	TGCAGCGTTGAATGGCGGGTGGGCGGGGAGCTGTTTTTT
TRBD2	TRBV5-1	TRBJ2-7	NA	CASSLRTSGVEQYF	TGCGCCAGCAGCTTGAGGACTAGTGGGGTGGAGCAGTACTTC
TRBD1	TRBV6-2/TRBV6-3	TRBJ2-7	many	CASSDYGQGTYEQYF	TGTGCCAGCAGTGACTATGGACAGGGCACCTACGAGCAGTACTTC
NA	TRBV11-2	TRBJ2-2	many	CASSLVERELFF	TGTGCCAGCAGCTTAGTTGAAAGGGAGCTGTTTTTT
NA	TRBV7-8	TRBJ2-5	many	CASSYRQETQYF	TGTGCCAGCAGCTATCGGCAAGAGACCCAGTACTTC
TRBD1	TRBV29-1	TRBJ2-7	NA	CSVGRDRGFLGEQYF	TGCAGCGTTGGCCGGGACAGGGGGTTTTTGGGCGAGCAGTACTTC
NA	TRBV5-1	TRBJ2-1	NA	CASSPRGGSSGEQFF	TGCGCCAGCAGCCCCCGCGGAGGGTCCTCAGGTGAGCAGTTCTTC
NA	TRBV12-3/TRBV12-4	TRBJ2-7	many	CASSSFQMRDQQYF	TGTGCCAGCAGTTCCTTCCAGATGAGGGATCAGCAGTACTTC
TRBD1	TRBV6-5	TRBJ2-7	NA	CASSYSIGRGYEQYF	TGTGCCAGCAGTTACTCGATCGGCAGGGGGTACGAGCAGTACTTC
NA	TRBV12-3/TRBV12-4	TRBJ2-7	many	CASSFVGIEQYF	TGTGCCAGCAGTTTTGTGGGGATAGAGCAGTACTTC
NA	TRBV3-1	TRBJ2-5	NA	CASSQMGQETQYF	TGTGCCAGCAGCCAAATGGGCCAAGAGACCCAGTACTTC
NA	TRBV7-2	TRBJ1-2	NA	CASSQQDSYGYTF	TGTGCCAGCAGTCAACAGGATTCCTATGGCTACACCTTC
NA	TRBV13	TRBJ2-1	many	CASSLASEQFF	TGTGCCAGCAGCTTAGCGTCTGAGCAGTTCTTC
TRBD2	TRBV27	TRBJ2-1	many	CASSYAGGQYEQFF	TGTGCCAGCAGTTACGCGGGGGGCCAGTATGAGCAGTTCTTC
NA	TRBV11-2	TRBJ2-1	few	CASSLEFVPVSSYNEQFF	TGTGCCAGCAGCTTAGAGTTCGTTCCGGTTAGCTCCTACAATGAGCAGTTCTTC
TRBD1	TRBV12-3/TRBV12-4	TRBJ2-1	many	CASSLARDRGDNEQFF	TGTGCCAGCAGTTTAGCCCGGGACAGGGGGGACAATGAGCAGTTCTTC
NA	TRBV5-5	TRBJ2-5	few	CASSLPAEETQYF	TGTGCCAGCAGCTTACCAGCGGAAGAGACCCAGTACTTC
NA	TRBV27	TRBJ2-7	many	CASSARGSSYEQYF	TGTGCCAGCAGTGCCAGGGGCAGTTCCTACGAGCAGTACTTC
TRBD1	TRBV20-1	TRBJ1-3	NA	CSAERDRGNTIYF	TGCAGTGCCGAGAGGGACAGGGGAAACACCATATATTTT
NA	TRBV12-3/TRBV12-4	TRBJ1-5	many	CASRAGTAQHF	TGTGCCAGCAGGGCCGGGACGGCCCAGCATTTT
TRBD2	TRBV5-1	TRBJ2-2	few	CASSRERLAGVTGELFF	TGCGCCAGCAGCCGCGAGAGACTAGCGGGAGTGACCGGGGAGCTGTTTTTT
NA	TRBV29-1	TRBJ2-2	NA	CSAARDTNTGELFF	TGCAGCGCTGCCCGGGACACCAACACCGGGGAGCTGTTTTTT
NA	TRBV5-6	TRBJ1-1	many	CASSYRGGEGEAFF	TGTGCCAGCAGCTACCGCGGAGGGGAGGGTGAAGCTTTCTTT
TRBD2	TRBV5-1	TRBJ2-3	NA	CASSQGLATTDTQYF	TGCGCCAGCAGCCAGGGACTAGCCACCACAGATACGCAGTATTTT
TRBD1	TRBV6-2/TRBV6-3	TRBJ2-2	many	CASNDRGKTGELFF	TGTGCCAGCAATGACAGGGGGAAGACCGGGGAGCTGTTTTTT